This TCR beta chain was identified during a study of human T cells and chemical hapten exposure. Background on the study: Per-sample variation in TCR yield stemmed mainly from small pooled library volume differences.

The sample holds many counts of this clonotype. The time point here: patch test 1, 2 weeks after DPC sensitization. The treatment denotes: therapeutic diphenylcyclopropenone sensitization with weekly scalp DPC. As originally analysed: A typical sample had some 87,000 TCRs, with roughly 20,000 to 700,000 overall. TCRdb re-called the RACE reads through MiXCR, storing one row per CDR3 protein. The V and J calls shown here were made by TCRdb, not taken from the authors' results. The repertoire holds some 81,000 distinct CDR3 sequences, 7.5% to 9.5% seen once, with under 2% in the top ten. There are 14 residues in the CDR3. The germline V gene has CDR1 SGHTA and CDR2 FQGNSA. V lost 4 bases and J 7 bases, leaving 16 bases between the germline ends.

This TCR was recovered from a woman aged 30 to 39 with alopecia areata. Some clones in this sample may be carry-over from other donors' samples. Sample: whole blood, taken in connection with sensitization to the hapten diphenylcyclopropenone (DPC). V and J are TRBV7-2 and TRBJ1-2; a possible D gene is TRBD1 (5 bases). CDR3 sequence (DNA): TGTGCCAGCAGCTCCCCCCTGCAGGGCTCTGGCTACACCTTC. Its protein is CASSSPLQGSGYTF.